There are a few counts of the clone carrying this TCR beta chain. Its antigen is as yet unknown. TCRdb ran MiXCR on the reads and lists one entry per CDR3 protein. This table holds about 890,000 distinct CDR3 sequences, approximately 32% found once. This specimen belongs to a study of T cell repertoires in cytomegalovirus infection. This CDR3 has 15 amino acids. V was trimmed by 0 bases and J by 0 bases, leaving 6 bases between them. The germline V gene encodes CDR1 SGHRS and CDR2 YFSETQ. The TCR was taken from a human donor in good health (CMV status not recorded). Some clones in this sample may be carry-over from other donors' samples. This sample comprised cultured CD8+ T cells from PBMCs, obtained from culture after CMV antigen stimulation. The V gene is TRBV5-1, the J gene TRBJ1-4; D gene uncertain. CDR3 sequence (DNA): TGCGCCAGCAGCTTGGCCGGGTCAACTAATGAAAAACTGTTTTTT. It encodes CASSLAGSTNEKLFF.